The clone carrying this T cell receptor (beta chain) came up a few times. Antigen specificity is unknown. Investigators reverse transcribed all isolated RNA, so they sequenced expressed TCRB transcripts. Profiled with immunoSEQ multiplex PCR; TCRdb holds only in-frame clones, not every one. The data contain around 600,000 clones, 9.5% to 15% of them seen just once; the ten biggest clones take up around 0.12%. This sample is drawn from a study of beta chain features in type 1 diabetes. Whole-study results and caveats: Shorter TCRB CDR3s, moderately but significantly so, were found in Type 1 diabetes patients in all four CD4+ subsets.

The CDR3 has 15 amino acids. V gave up 5 bases and J gave up 6 bases; unmatched junction bases: 8. Germline assignment: CDR1 SEHNR and CDR2 FQNEAQ (reference sequence). This TCR was recovered from a man aged 25-45 years with type 1 diabetes. The V call is TRBV7-9, the J call TRBJ2-2; TRBD1 aligns across 8 bases. The sequenced sample consisted of naive CD4+ T cells from blood. CDR3 loop: CASSLTGDVAGELFF. CDR3 nucleotides: TGTGCCAGCAGCCTGACAGGGGATGTCGCCGGGGAGCTGTTTTTT.